This TCR beta chain stems from a study of T-cell reconstitution after alpha-beta-depleted transplantation in children. The study's findings and limits: Several hundred graft clones that had expanded were reportedly the source of alpha-beta T cells about two months after transplant.

This sample's TCRbeta library carried unique molecular identifier barcodes. TCRdb re-analysed the PCR reads in MiXCR, keeping a single row per CDR3 protein. The data hold approximately 430,000 distinct CDR3 sequences, with about 16% observed a single time. This CDR3 has 16 residues. Germline V CDR1 and CDR2: KGHDR, SFDVKD. J gave up 9 bases and V 3 bases, and 12 bases lay outside the gene matches. This clonotype is a singleton in its sample. Its specificity is unknown. The sequenced sample was PBMCs, mostly from graft donor cells, obtained 360 days after TCRalphabeta/CD19-depleted stem cell transplant. The source of this sequence is a boy under three years old who had a stem cell transplant for Wiskott-Aldrich syndrome, so the T cells may come from the graft donor. The V gene is TRBV24-1, the J gene TRBJ2-1; 8 bases match TRBD2. CDR3 coding DNA: TGTGCCACCAGTGATCGGGACGGGAGGGCGAGGGGTGAGCAGTTCTTC. Translated: CATSDRDGRARGEQFF.